The 5 T cell receptor beta chains below all came from one sample that was sequenced in a study of shared clonotypes between healthy human individuals. TCRdb keeps only in-frame clones here, not all; method: immunoSEQ multiplex PCR. Of roughly 680,000 clones listed, 55% to 80% are singletons. The specimen sequenced was memory CD4+ T cells sorted from blood. Subset specified: CD45RA-negative fraction. The receptor source for this set is a woman in her 30s in good health.

The chain couples TRBV28 to TRBJ2-7, with a weak D call TRBD1 (5 bases). This CDR3 is built from 13 residues. Germline CDR1 MDHEN, CDR2 SYDVKM. V lost 5 bases, J lost 2 bases, and 10 bases lay in between. The CDR3 is CASSPPDTYEQYF. The CDR3 DNA sequence: TGTGCCAGCAGTCCTCCGGACACCTACGAGCAGTACTTC.

V gene TRBV28 combines with J gene TRBJ2-7; 8 nucleotides agree with TRBD2. The ends lost 5 bases at V and 3 bases at J; junction bases unmatched: 6. This CDR3 is built from 14 residues. Germline V gene data show CDR1 as MDHEN and CDR2 as SYDVKM. The CDR3 DNA is TGTGCCAGCAGTCCATCGGGAGGGGGCTACGAGCAGTACTTC. This gives the protein CASSPSGGGYEQYF. The full variable domain, its missing parts supplied by reference TRBV28 and TRBJ2-7, is DVKVTQSSRYLVKRTGEKVFLECVQDMDHENMFWYRQDPGLGLRLIYFSYDVKMKEKGDIPEGYSVSREKKERFSLILESASTNQTSMYLCASSPSGGGYEQYFGPGTRLTVT.

This clone showed up just a few times. V gene TRBV19 combines with J gene TRBJ2-1; D is undetermined. Germline loops: CDR1 LNHDA, CDR2 SQIVND (reference sequence). The V and J ends lost 0 bases and 0 bases respectively, with 9 bases between them. The CDR3 sequence is 16 residues long. The chain's CDR3 is CASSIDGLSSYNEQFF. CDR3 DNA sequence: TGTGCCAGTAGTATAGACGGCCTGAGCTCCTACAATGAGCAGTTCTTC.

This chain uses TRBV5-1 with TRBJ2-1, with TRBD2 identical over 13 bases. J gave up 4 bases and V 0 bases, and 4 bases lay outside the gene matches. This CDR3 has 17 amino acids. CDR1 SGHRS and CDR2 YFSETQ come from the germline V gene. The CDR3 coding sequence is TGCGCCAGCAGCTTGGATTCACTAGCGGGAGGGTACAATGAGCAGTTCTTC. Amino acid sequence: CASSLDSLAGGYNEQFF. Variable domain in full (rest from reference TRBV5-1 and TRBJ2-1): KAGVTQTPRYLIKTRGQQVTLSCSPISGHRSVSWYQQTPGQGLQFLFEYFSETQRNKGNFPGRFSGRQFSNSRSEMNVSTLELGDSALYLCASSLDSLAGGYNEQFFGPGTRLTVL.

The gene calls are TRBV7-3 and TRBJ2-7, with TRBD1 identical over 11 bases. In germline, CDR1 is SGHTA, CDR2 FQGTGA. The ends lost 4 bases at V and 4 bases at J; junction bases unmatched: 3. This CDR3 is built from 14 residues. The CDR3 is CASSYGDRGYEQYF. CDR3 nucleotide sequence: TGTGCCAGCAGCTATGGGGACAGGGGGTACGAGCAGTACTTC. The variable domain in full, with the rest retrieved from reference TRBV7-3 and TRBJ2-7, is GAGVSQTPSNKVTEKGKYVELRCDPISGHTALYWYRQSLGQGPEFLIYFQGTGAADDSGLPNDRFFAVRPEGSVSTLKIQRTERGDSAVYLCASSYGDRGYEQYFGPGTRLTVT.